This T cell receptor beta chain came from a study of cytotoxic CD8 clonotypes in ibrutinib-treated CLL (dated by TCRdb to the early 2020s). Turning to the overall study: In this cohort, approximately 15 patients were treatment-naive and some 10 were relapsed/refractory, while roughly 18 had unmutated IGHV. Partial responses were observed in about 24 patients and complete responses in 2; after a median follow-up of around 68 months, remission was maintained in about 15 patients and progression was observed in some 12. Response samples were obtained after a median of about 13 months of treatment, with a range of about 6 to 36 months. An average of around 260,000 productive templates and 80,000 to 95,000 productive rearrangements was obtained per sample. Longitudinal samples were obtainable from about 30% of the roughly 90 participants in the trial. Cryopreserved peripheral blood mononuclear cells were collected before treatment, at response, and at either disease progression or sustained remission. Patients were still on ibrutinib when every remission and progressive disease sample was collected. General conclusions and limits of the study: Lymph node repertoires were not examined, and the timing of sampling was not matched between patients in sustained remission and those whose disease progressed. Public clonotypes were rare and either shrank or stayed stable during treatment, and the rise in clonality at ibrutinib response reflected expansion of private clonotypes. Baseline clonality exceeded that of age-matched healthy donors and correlated strongly with circulating CD8+ T-cell counts. Clonality rose at ibrutinib response, remained stable during sustained remission, and dropped back toward baseline at progression.

The CDR3, from cysteine to phenylalanine, totals 13 residues. Of all the DNA, just the CDR3 is kept, 39 bases in frame from base 1. CDR1 and CDR2, per the germline V gene, are SGHTA and FQGTGA. Deletion took 5 bases off V and 6 bases off J, with a span of 14 bases between the germline ends. Worth noting for this clone: This receptor's antigen is unknown. Base qualities are missing; no much larger clone stands one base away.

The time point label here, explained by the study, means: 24 months on ibrutinib. For TCR beta library preparation, about 2 micrograms of genomic DNA were extracted from the cryopreserved PBMCs. Longitudinal blood samples from CLL patients on ibrutinib monotherapy underwent high-throughput TCR beta sequencing. The patients were enrolled in a single-center, open-label phase 2 trial of ibrutinib monotherapy. The goal of deep resolution MiSeq sequencing was a depth between 1 in 1 million and 1 in 200,000 T cells, and coverage averaged 10x per clonotype. The immunoSEQ hsTCRB Kit was used to generate TCR beta libraries. As for how the authors treated the data: The data were analyzed with ImmunoSEQ Analyzer and ImmunoSEQ Data Assistant, and V, D and J gene assignments followed IMGT definitions. Clonality, which ranges from 0 to 1, was calculated by subtracting the normalized Shannon entropy of productive rearrangement frequencies from one. Only overrepresented clonotypes making up at least 0.05% of each patient's repertoire were included in the public clonotype analysis. Fewer than 15 age-matched healthy donor repertoires from immuneACCESS served as clonality controls. TCRdb mirrors the immuneACCESS table, restricted to in-frame sequences. Some clones are absent from its copies; in checked studies, under half trace to an unresolved V gene, and the reason for the others is unknown. That table gives V, J and clone size, and the DNA gave D and trimming. Within this sample are under 150,000 clones, with 80% to 85% of them counted one time only. The ten top clones hold roughly 3.5% of the sample.

The TCR was taken from a human donor with chronic lymphocytic leukemia. In this chain, TRBV7-3 is recombined with TRBJ2-7, with no confidently assigned D gene. This specimen was PBMCs, taken after 24 months of ibrutinib treatment. The DNA sequence reads TGTGCCAGCAGCCCGCAATCCCCTTCCGAGCAGTACTTC. Its protein is CASSPQSPSEQYF.